This is a list of T cell receptor beta chains from one sample in a study of CD8+ T cells in alopecia areata. TCRdb's table, derived via immunoSEQ multiplex PCR, lists solely in-frame clones and lacks some. The sample lists 160,000 or so clones; less than 75% were seen once. Sequences were derived from CD4+ T cells sorted from blood, sampled at approximately week 56, from a patient treated with tofacitinib. Receptor source: a human donor with alopecia areata. The CDR3 runs from the conserved cysteine through the conserved F or W. D genes are given only for firm matches. The size field is filled for only some rows; it gives once, few, many or a size class.

>TRBJ1-4|-|TRBD1|TRBV30
CAWSGQINEKLFF
TGTGCCTGGTCGGGACAGATTAATGAAAAACTGTTTTTT
>TRBJ2-3|-|-|TRBV2
CASSESVPNTQYF
TGTGCCAGCAGTGAAAGTGTTCCGAATACGCAGTATTTT
>TRBJ2-3|few|-|TRBV29-1
CSVGSTRESTQYF
TGCAGCGTTGGGAGCACTCGGGAGAGTACGCAGTATTTT
>TRBJ2-7|-|-|TRBV28
CASWPEAGWLGEQYF
TGTGCCAGCTGGCCCGAGGCAGGGTGGTTAGGCGAGCAGTACTTC
>TRBJ2-7|-|TRBD2|TRBV6-5
CASTQRGGVYEQYF
TGTGCCAGCACCCAACGCGGGGGGGTCTACGAGCAGTACTTC
>TRBJ1-2|-|-|TRBV20-1
CSARAGGYTF
TGCAGTGCTAGAGCGGGCGGCTACACCTTC
>TRBJ1-4|few|TRBD1|TRBV19
CASTRRQGGEKLFF
TGTGCCAGTACCCGAAGGCAGGGGGGAGAAAAACTGTTTTTT
>TRBJ1-2|-|-|TRBV30
CAWSNLLQGFFYGYTF
TGTGCCTGGAGTAATCTGTTACAGGGTTTTTTCTATGGCTACACCTTC
>TRBJ2-2|-|TRBD1|TRBV5-1
CASSGQTGAGELFF
TGCGCCAGCAGCGGGCAGACAGGGGCCGGGGAGCTGTTTTTT
>TRBJ1-2|-|-|TRBV6-5
CASGPGSSYGYTF
TGTGCCAGCGGCCCCGGTAGTTCCTATGGCTACACCTTC
>TRBJ1-2|few|-|TRBV29-1
CSVATGRGDGYTF
TGCAGCGTTGCGACCGGGAGAGGAGATGGCTACACCTTC
>TRBJ1-1|many|-|TRBV28
CASTGTMNTEAFF
TGTGCCAGCACGGGAACCATGAACACTGAAGCTTTCTTT
>TRBJ1-2|-|-|TRBV5-1
CASSLGANYGYTF
TGCGCCAGCAGCTTGGGAGCTAACTATGGCTACACCTTC
>TRBJ2-3|-|-|TRBV29-1
CSARRSGRGSTDTQYF
TGCAGCGCCCGAAGGAGTGGAAGAGGTAGCACAGATACGCAGTATTTT
>TRBJ2-3|-|TRBD1|TRBV6-1
CASSRDRVTDTQYF
TGTGCCAGCAGCCGGGACAGGGTCACAGATACGCAGTATTTT
>TRBJ1-2|-|TRBD1|TRBV15
CATSRDLGTASVYGYTF
TGTGCCACCAGCAGAGACCTCGGGACAGCCTCAGTCTATGGCTACACCTTC
>TRBJ1-1|-|TRBD1|TRBV30
CAWSEAGGAFF
TGTGCCTGGAGTGAAGCAGGGGGTGCTTTCTTT
>TRBJ2-5|-|TRBD1|TRBV7-9
CASSFDRGNSETQYF
TGTGCCAGCAGCTTCGACAGGGGGAATTCGGAGACCCAGTACTTC
>TRBJ1-2|-|-|TRBV29-1
CSVSGRLNYGYTF
TGCAGCGTATCTGGACGGTTAAACTATGGCTACACCTTC
>TRBJ2-5|-|TRBD2|TRBV4-2
CASSPRGDGETQYF
TGTGCCAGCAGCCCTCGGGGGGACGGAGAGACCCAGTACTTC
>TRBJ1-4|once|-|TRBV15
CATSRDRQLNEKLFF
TGTGCCACCAGCAGAGATAGACAACTGAATGAAAAACTGTTTTTT
>TRBJ2-3|-|-|TRBV7-9
CASSLRLSGTDTQYF
TGTGCCAGCAGCCTCCGATTATCCGGGACAGATACGCAGTATTTT
>TRBJ1-2|-|TRBD1|TRBV15
CATSSDRGLYGYTF
TGTGCCACCAGCAGTGACAGGGGGCTGTATGGCTACACCTTC
>TRBJ2-1|-|-|TRBV30
CAWGGGGSYNEQFF
TGTGCCTGGGGGGGAGGTGGCTCCTACAATGAGCAGTTCTTC
>TRBJ2-3|-|-|TRBV30
CAWSAGPRTDTQYF
TGTGCCTGGAGCGCGGGGCCACGCACAGATACGCAGTATTTT
>TRBJ1-2|-|-|TRBV30
CAWGHAGGGYTF
TGTGCCTGGGGTCACGCCGGGGGTGGCTACACCTTC
>TRBJ2-1|few|-|TRBV18
CASSPPGDRNNEQFF
TGTGCCAGCTCACCACCGGGGGACCGGAACAATGAGCAGTTCTTC
>TRBJ2-3|-|-|TRBV6-5
CASKRTISTDTQYF
TGTGCCAGCAAAAGGACAATAAGCACAGATACGCAGTATTTT
>TRBJ2-3|-|-|TRBV6-5
CASSYSTRTSTDTQYF
TGTGCCAGCAGTTACTCAACTAGGACTAGCACAGATACGCAGTATTTT
>TRBJ2-4|-|-|TRBV30
CAWSRQGGDLAKNIQYF
TGTGCCTGGAGCCGCCAGGGGGGGGACCTAGCCAAAAACATTCAGTACTTC
>TRBJ2-1|few|TRBD2|TRBV2
CASRPGTSLNNEQFF
TGTGCCAGCAGACCCGGGACTAGCCTCAACAATGAGCAGTTCTTC
>TRBJ2-3|few|-|TRBV29-1
CSATRGGTDTQYF
TGCAGCGCCACCAGGGGCGGCACAGATACGCAGTATTTT
>TRBJ1-5|once|-|TRBV4-2
CASSQGSQRGNQPQHF
TGTGCCAGCAGCCAAGGGAGCCAGCGTGGCAATCAGCCCCAGCATTTT
>TRBJ1-2|few|-|TRBV15
CATSRVDNYGYTF
TGTGCCACCAGCAGAGTTGACAACTATGGCTACACCTTC
>TRBJ2-1|few|TRBD1|TRBV5-1
CASSLGQGVGHEQFF
TGCGCCAGCAGCTTGGGACAGGGTGTCGGTCATGAGCAGTTCTTC
>TRBJ2-5|-|TRBD2|TRBV15
CATSSRGGGETQYF
TGTGCCACCAGCTCCCGGGGGGGAGGTGAGACCCAGTACTTC
>TRBJ1-2|few|-|TRBV7-9
CASSLDAGAGAGYTF
TGTGCCAGCAGCTTAGATGCAGGGGCAGGAGCTGGCTACACCTTC
>TRBJ1-1|once|-|TRBV6-1
CASSLKDGYTEAFF
TGTGCCAGCAGTCTCAAAGACGGATACACTGAAGCTTTCTTT
>TRBJ1-2|-|-|TRBV30
CAWTVNYGYTF
TGTGCCTGGACCGTAAACTATGGCTACACCTTC
>TRBJ1-6|few|-|TRBV2
CASKRGGNSPLHF
TGTGCCAGCAAAAGAGGGGGTAATTCACCCCTCCACTTT
>TRBJ2-4|-|-|TRBV5-6
CASSIMDTLAKNIQYF
TGTGCCAGCAGCATCATGGACACGCTAGCCAAAAACATTCAGTACTTC
>TRBJ1-1|-|-|TRBV9
CASSVDRRMNTEAFF
TGTGCCAGCAGCGTAGACAGGAGGATGAACACTGAAGCTTTCTTT
>TRBJ2-7|-|TRBD1|TRBV12-5
CASGLPSGTGGYEQYF
TGTGCTAGTGGTCTCCCCAGCGGGACAGGGGGCTACGAGCAGTACTTC
>TRBJ1-6|few|-|TRBV30
CAWTIQLNSPLHF
TGTGCCTGGACGATCCAGCTTAATTCACCCCTCCACTTT
>TRBJ2-3|-|TRBD1|TRBV30
CAWSETGGMTDTQYF
TGTGCCTGGAGTGAGACAGGGGGCATGACAGATACGCAGTATTTT
>TRBJ1-1|-|-|TRBV30
CAWSPITGSGAFF
TGTGCCTGGAGTCCTATTACAGGGTCCGGAGCTTTCTTT